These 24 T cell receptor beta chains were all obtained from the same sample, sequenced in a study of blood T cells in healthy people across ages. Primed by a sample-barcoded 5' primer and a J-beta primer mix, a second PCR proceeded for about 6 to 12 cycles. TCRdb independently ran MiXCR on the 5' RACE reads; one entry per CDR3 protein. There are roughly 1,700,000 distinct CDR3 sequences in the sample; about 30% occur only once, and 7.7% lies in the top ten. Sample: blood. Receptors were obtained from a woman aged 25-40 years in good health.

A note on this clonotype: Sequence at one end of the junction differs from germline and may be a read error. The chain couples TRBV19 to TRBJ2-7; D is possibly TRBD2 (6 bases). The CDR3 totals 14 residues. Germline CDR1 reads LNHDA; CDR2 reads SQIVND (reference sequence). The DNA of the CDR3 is TGTGCCGGTAGTGTAGAGCGGGCCACCTACGAGCAGTACTTC. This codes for CAGSVERATYEQYF.

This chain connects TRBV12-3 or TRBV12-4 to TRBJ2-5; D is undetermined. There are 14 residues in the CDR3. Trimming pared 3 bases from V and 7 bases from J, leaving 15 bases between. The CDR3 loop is CASSFTAEPGTQYF. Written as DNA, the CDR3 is TGTGCCAGCAGTTTTACGGCGGAGCCCGGGACCCAGTACTTC.

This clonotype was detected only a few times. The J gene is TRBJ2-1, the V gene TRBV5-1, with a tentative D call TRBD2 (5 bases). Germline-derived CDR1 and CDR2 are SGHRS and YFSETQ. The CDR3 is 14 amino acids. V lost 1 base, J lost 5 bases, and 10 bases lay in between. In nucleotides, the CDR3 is TGCGCCAGCAGCTTGTCGGAGGCCCACAATGAGCAGTTCTTC. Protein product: CASSLSEAHNEQFF.

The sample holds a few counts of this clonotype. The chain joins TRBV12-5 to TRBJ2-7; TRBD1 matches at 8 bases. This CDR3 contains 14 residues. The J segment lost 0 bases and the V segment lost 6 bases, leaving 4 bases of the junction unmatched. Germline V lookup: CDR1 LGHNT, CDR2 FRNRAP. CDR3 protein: CASGGTGSSYEQYF. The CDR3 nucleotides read TGTGCTAGTGGGGGGACAGGAAGCTCCTACGAGCAGTACTTC. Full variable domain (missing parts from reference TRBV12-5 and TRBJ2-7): DARVTQTPRHKVTEMGQEVTMRCQPILGHNTVFWYRQTMMQGLELLAYFRNRAPLDDSGMPKDRFSAEMPDATLATLKIQPSEPRDSAVYFCASGGTGSSYEQYFGPGTRLTVT.

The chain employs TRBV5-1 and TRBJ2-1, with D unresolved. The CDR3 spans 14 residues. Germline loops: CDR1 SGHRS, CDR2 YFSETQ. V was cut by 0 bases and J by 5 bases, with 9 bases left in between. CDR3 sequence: CASSLVWGDNEQFF. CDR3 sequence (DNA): TGCGCCAGCAGCTTGGTTTGGGGTGACAATGAGCAGTTCTTC.

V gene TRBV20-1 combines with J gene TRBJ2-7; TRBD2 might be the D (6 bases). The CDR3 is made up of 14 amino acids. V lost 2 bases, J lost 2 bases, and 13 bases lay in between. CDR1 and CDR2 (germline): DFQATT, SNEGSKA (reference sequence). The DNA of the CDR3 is TGCAGTGCTAGATCGGGCGGGGATACCTACGAGCAGTACTTC. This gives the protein CSARSGGDTYEQYF.

CDR3 in DNA: TGTGCCAGCAGCCGCCTTCCGGGGGAGGGCCTACAGACCCAGTACTTC. Protein sequence: CASSRLPGEGLQTQYF. This chain uses TRBV7-9 with TRBJ2-5, with TRBD2 matching 7 bases. V gave up 5 bases and J gave up 6 bases; unmatched junction bases: 15. The CDR3 totals 16 residues. Germline loops: CDR1 SEHNR, CDR2 FQNEAQ (reference sequence).

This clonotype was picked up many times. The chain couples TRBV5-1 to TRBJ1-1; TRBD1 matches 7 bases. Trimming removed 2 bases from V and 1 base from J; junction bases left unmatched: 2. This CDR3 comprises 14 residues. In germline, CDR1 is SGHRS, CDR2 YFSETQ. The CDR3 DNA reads TGCGCCAGCAGCTTTAGGACAGGGAACACTGAAGCTTTCTTT. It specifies CASSFRTGNTEAFF.

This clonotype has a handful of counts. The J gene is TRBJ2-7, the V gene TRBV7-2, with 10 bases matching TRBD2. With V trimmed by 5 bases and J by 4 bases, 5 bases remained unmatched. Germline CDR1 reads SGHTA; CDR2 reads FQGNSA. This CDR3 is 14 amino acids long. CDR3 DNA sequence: TGTGCCAGCAGCATACTAGCGGGGTATTACGAGCAGTACTTC. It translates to CASSILAGYYEQYF.

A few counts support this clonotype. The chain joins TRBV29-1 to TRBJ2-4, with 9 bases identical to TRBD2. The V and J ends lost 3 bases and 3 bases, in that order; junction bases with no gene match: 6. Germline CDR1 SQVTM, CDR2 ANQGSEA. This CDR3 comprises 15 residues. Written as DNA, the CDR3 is TGCAGCGTTGATCATCTAGCGGGAATCAAAAACATTCAGTACTTC. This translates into CSVDHLAGIKNIQYF.

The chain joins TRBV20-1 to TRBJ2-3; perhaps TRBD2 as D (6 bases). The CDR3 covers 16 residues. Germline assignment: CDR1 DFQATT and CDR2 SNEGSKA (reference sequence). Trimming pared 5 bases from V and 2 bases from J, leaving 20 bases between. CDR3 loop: CSAPRPGLPYTDTQYF. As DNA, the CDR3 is TGCAGTGCTCCGAGGCCGGGACTCCCCTACACAGATACGCAGTATTTT.

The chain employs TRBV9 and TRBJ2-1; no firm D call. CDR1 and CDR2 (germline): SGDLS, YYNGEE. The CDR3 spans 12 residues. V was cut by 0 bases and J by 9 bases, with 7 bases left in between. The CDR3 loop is CASSVDQLEQFF. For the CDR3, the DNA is TGTGCCAGCAGCGTAGACCAGCTTGAGCAGTTCTTC.

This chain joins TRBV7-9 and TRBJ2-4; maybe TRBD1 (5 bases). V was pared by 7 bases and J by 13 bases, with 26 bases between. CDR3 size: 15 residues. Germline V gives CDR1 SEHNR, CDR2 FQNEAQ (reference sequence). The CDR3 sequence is CASTLVMTVYNEQYF. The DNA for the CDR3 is TGTGCCAGCACCTTGGTCATGACAGTCTACAATGAGCAGTACTTC.

The CDR3 loop is CASSEGQGSILGQPQHF. CDR3 bases: TGTGCCAGCAGTGAAGGGCAGGGATCCATACTTGGGCAGCCCCAGCATTTT. The chain recombines TRBV2 with TRBJ1-5; maybe TRBD1 (5 bases). V was shortened by 1 base and J by 7 bases, with 20 bases between the two germline ends. CDR3 size: 17 residues. Germline V gives CDR1 SNHLY, CDR2 FYNNEI.

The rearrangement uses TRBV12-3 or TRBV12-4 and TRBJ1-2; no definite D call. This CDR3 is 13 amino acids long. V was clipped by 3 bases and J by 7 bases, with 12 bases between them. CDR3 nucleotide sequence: TGTGCCAGCAGTTTGGGAAGAACTGCTGGCTACACCTTC. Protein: CASSLGRTAGYTF.

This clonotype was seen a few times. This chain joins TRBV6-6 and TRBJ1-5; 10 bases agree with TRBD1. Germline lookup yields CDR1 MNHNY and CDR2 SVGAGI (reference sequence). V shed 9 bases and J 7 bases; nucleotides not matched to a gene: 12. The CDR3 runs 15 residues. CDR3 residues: CASSDPGTGVQPQHF. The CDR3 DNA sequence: TGTGCCAGTTCGGATCCCGGGACAGGGGTACAGCCCCAGCATTTT.

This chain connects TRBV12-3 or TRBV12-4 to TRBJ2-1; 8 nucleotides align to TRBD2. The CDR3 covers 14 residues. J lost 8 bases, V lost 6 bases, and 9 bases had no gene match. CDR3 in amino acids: CASSPHPGGDEQFF. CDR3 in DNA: TGTGCCAGCAGCCCTCACCCCGGGGGGGATGAGCAGTTCTTC.

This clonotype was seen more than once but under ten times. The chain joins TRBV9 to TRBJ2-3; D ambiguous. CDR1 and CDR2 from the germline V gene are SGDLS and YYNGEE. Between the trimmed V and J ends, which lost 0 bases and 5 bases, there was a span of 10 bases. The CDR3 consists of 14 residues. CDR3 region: CASSVGNYLDTQYF. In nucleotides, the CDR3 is TGTGCCAGCAGCGTAGGGAACTACTTAGATACGCAGTATTTT.

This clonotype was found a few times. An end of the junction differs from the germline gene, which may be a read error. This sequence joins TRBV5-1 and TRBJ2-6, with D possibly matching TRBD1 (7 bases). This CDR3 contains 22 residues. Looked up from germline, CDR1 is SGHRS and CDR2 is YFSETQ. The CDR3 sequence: CASSLGPGDSGTASSGANVPTF. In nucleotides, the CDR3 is TGCGCCAGCAGCTTAGGCCCGGGGGACTCCGGGACAGCGAGTTCTGGGGCCAACGTCCCGACTTTC.

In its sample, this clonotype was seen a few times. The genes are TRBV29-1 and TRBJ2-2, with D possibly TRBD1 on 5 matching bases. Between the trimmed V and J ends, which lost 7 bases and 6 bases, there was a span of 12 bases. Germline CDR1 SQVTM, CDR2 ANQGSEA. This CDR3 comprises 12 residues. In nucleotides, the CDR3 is TGCAGCGCCGGAGCAGGGTCCGGGGAGCTGTTTTTT. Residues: CSAGAGSGELFF.

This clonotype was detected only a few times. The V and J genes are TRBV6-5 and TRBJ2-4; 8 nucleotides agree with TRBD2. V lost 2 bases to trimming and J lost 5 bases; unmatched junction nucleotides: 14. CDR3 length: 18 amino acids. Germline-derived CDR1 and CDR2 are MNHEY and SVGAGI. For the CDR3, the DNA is TGTGCCAGCAGTTACGGGCCTAGCGGGTTCTTGAAGCAAAACATTCAGTACTTC. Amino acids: CASSYGPSGFLKQNIQYF.

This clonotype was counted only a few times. This CDR3 reads CASSPRRQGNIQYF. The CDR3 nucleotides read TGTGCCAGCTCACCACGGAGACAGGGAAACATTCAGTACTTC. The chain joins TRBV18 to TRBJ2-4; 7 bases map to TRBD1. CDR3 length: 14 amino acids. The V gene's germline CDR1 is KGHSH and CDR2 LQKENI. The trim removed 1 base at V and 6 bases at J, leaving 3 bases unmatched.

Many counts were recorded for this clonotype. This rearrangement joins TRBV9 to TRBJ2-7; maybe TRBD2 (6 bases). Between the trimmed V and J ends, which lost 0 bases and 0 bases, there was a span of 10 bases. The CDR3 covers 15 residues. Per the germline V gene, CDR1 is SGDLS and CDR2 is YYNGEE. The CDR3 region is CASSVGSGGSYEQYF. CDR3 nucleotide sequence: TGTGCCAGCAGCGTAGGTAGCGGCGGCTCCTACGAGCAGTACTTC.

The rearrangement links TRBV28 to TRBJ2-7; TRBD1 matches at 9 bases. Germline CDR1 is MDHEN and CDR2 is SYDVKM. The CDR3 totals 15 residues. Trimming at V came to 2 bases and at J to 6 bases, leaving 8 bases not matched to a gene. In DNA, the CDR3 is TGTGCCAGCAGTTTACTCCGGGACAGGGACTCCGAGCAGTACTTC. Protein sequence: CASSLLRDRDSEQYF.